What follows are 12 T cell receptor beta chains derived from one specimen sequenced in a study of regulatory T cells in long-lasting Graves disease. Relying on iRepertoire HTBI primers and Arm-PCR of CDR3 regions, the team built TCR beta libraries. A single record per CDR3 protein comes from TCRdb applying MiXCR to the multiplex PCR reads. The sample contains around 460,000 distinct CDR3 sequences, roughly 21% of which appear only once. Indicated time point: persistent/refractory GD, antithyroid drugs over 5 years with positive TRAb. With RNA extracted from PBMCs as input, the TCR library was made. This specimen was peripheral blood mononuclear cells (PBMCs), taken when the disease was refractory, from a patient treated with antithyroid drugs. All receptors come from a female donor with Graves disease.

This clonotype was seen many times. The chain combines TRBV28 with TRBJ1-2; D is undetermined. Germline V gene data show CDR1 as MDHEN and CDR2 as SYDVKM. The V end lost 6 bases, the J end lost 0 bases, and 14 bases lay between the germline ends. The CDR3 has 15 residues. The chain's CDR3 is CASRTPFETNYGYTF. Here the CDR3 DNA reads TGTGCCAGCAGGACGCCTTTCGAGACTAACTATGGCTACACCTTC.

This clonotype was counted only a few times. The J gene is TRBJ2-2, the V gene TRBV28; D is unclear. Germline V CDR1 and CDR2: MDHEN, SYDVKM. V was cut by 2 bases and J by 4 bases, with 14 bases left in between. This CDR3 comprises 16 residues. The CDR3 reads CASSLQSLVGTGELFF. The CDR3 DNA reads TGTGCCAGCAGTTTACAAAGTTTAGTGGGCACCGGGGAGCTGTTTTTT.

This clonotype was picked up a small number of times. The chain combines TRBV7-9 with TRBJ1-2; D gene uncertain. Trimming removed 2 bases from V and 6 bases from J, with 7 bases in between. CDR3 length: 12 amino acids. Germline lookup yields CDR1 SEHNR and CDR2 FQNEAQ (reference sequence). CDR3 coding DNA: TGTGCCAGCAGCTTATCCGTGGATGGCTACACCTTC. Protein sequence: CASSLSVDGYTF.

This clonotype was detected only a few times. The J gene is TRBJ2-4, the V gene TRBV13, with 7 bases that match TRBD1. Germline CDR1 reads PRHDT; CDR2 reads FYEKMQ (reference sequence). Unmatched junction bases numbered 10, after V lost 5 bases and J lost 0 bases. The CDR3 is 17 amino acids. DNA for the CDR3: TGTGCCAGCAGCGCCGAGACAGGGTTCATAGCCAAAAACATTCAGTACTTC. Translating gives CASSAETGFIAKNIQYF.

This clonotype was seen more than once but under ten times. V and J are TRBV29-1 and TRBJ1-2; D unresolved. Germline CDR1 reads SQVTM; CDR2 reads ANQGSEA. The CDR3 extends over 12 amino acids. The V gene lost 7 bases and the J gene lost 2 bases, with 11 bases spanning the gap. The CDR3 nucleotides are TGCAGCGCCGGCTCCGGAAACTATGGCTACACCTTC. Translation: CSAGSGNYGYTF.

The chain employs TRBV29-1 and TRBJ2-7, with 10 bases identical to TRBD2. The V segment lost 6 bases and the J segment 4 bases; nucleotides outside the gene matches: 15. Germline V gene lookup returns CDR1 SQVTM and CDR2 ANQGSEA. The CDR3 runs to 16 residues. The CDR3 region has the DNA TGCAGCGTAGTAGGTACCCTAGCGGGAGATACGTACGAGCAGTACTTC. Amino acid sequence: CSVVGTLAGDTYEQYF.

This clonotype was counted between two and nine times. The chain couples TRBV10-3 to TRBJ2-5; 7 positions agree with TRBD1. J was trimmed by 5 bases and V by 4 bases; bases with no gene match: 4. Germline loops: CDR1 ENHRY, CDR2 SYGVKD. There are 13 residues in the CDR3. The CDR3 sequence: CAISVTGSETQYF. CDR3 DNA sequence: TGTGCCATCAGTGTGACAGGGAGTGAGACCCAGTACTTC.

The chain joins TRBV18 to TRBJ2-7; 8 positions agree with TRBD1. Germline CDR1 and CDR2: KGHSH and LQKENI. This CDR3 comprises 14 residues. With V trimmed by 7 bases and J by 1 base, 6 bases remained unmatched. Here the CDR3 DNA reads TGTGCCAGCTTCCTAGGGGACAGGTCCTACGAGCAGTACTTC. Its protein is CASFLGDRSYEQYF. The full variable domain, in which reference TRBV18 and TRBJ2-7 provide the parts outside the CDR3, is NAGVMQNPRHLVRRRGQEARLRCSPMKGHSHVYWYRQLPEEGLKFMVYLQKENIIDESGMPKERFSAEFPKEGPSILRIQQVVRGDSAAYFCASFLGDRSYEQYFGPGTRLTVT.

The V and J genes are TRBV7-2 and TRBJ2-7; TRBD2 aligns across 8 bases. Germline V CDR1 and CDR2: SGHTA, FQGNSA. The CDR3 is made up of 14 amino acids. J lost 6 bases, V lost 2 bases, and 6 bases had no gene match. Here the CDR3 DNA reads TGTGCCAGCAGCTTACGGGGGGGCCCGGGCGAGCAGTACTTC. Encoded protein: CASSLRGGPGEQYF.

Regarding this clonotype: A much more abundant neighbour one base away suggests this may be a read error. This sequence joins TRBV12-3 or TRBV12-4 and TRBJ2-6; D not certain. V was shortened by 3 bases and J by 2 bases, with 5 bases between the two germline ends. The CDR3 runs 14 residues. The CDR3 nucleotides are TGTGCCAGCAGTTTGACAACTGGGGCCAACGTCCTGACTTTC. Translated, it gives CASSLTTGANVLTF.

CDR3 DNA: TGTGCCAGCAGATCATCGGTCAATTTAGCGGGGCGAGCGAACACCGGGGAGCTGTTTTTT. Residues: CASRSSVNLAGRANTGELFF. The chain uses TRBV7-2 and TRBJ2-2; 8 nucleotides match TRBD2. CDR3 size: 20 residues. V lost 6 bases to trimming and J lost 0 bases; unmatched junction nucleotides: 18. From germline, CDR1 is SGHTA and CDR2 FQGNSA. The whole variable domain, filled in from reference TRBV7-2 and TRBJ2-2, reads GAGVSQSPSNKVTEKGKDVELRCDPISGHTALYWYRQSLGQGLEFLIYFQGNSAPDKSGLPSDRFSAERTGGSVSTLTIQRTQQEDSAVYLCASRSSVNLAGRANTGELFFGEGSRLTVL.

CDR3 sequence reads: CASSPLNGEDSYNEQFF. CDR3 coding DNA: TGTGCCAGCAGTCCCTTAAACGGGGAGGACTCCTACAATGAGCAGTTCTTC. The rearrangement links TRBV12-3 or TRBV12-4 to TRBJ2-1; maybe TRBD2 (6 bases). The CDR3 is 17 residues long. Trimming removed 5 bases from V and 0 bases from J, with 17 bases in between.